The present T cell receptor (beta chain) was sequenced within a study of vaccination and CD4 T cells after COVID-19 (dated by TCRdb to 2021 to 2024). Context from the whole study: Every convalescent patient had a positive nasal swab PCR test for SARS-CoV-2, with mild disease in roughly 10 patients and severe disease in one. In 9 to 11 COVID-19 convalescent patients and 4 infection-naive healthy vaccine recipients, researchers compared the spike-specific CD4+ TCR repertoire from before mRNA vaccination with the repertoire from after. Post-COVID blood samples were collected from convalescent patients a median of around 96 days after diagnosis, with a range of roughly 30 to 170 days. Post-vaccine blood samples were collected a median of approximately 77 days after the second vaccine dose, ranging from roughly 13 to 250 days. Each participant got two doses of either the Pfizer-BioNTech BNT162b2 vaccine (n=8) or the Moderna mRNA-1273 vaccine (n=2). Six males and four females were included in the convalescent cohort, with two Hispanic individuals, seven Caucasians, two Asians and one multiracial person represented. The cultures were stimulated with overlapping spike peptide pools from SARS-CoV-2 and from the common cold coronaviruses HCoV-NL63, HCoV-OC43 and HCoV-229E. In control cultures, a CEFX viral epitope pool was used as positive control, an HIV-1 Nef peptide pool was used as negative control, or no peptide was added.

Library preparation employed PCR. At the Johns Hopkins FTIC core, DNA from the cultured CD4+ T cells underwent TCR sequencing with the Oncomine TCR Beta short-read assay. The QIAamp micro DNA kit was used to extract genomic DNA from the cultured CD4+ T cells. Oncomine TCR Beta libraries made from cultured CD4+ T cells were pooled using unique dual indexes and sequenced on an Illumina iSeq 100. On the study's bioinformatics: Non-productive sequences were removed, and CDR3s that did not start with C, did not end with F or W, or were shorter than 7 amino acids were discarded. Antigen-specific clonotypes were identified with the MANAFEST web application by comparing peptide-stimulated wells with reference and other culture wells. For a clone to be called positive, the clone needed an FDR below 0.05, an odds ratio above 5, and a productive frequency above 0.1% in at least two of three replicate wells. Clonotypes that were significantly expanded in both SARS-CoV-2 spike wells and at least one common cold coronavirus spike condition were defined as cross-reactive. CDR3 homology was assessed with Levenshtein distances (stringdist) and unrooted phylogenetic trees (ape) in R version 3.6.1. TCRdb reworked the public reads: Q25 trimming with fastp, MiXCR clone assembly, productive beta chains retained. Each CDR3 protein appears once, grouped with its most common genes and DNA. The authors' filters were not applied to this entry. Across this sample there are 11,000 or so distinct CDR3 sequences, with approximately 53% seen only once. Of the sample, around 13% falls within the top ten clones.

Overall results and qualifications from the work: The median number of SARS-CoV-2-reactive clonotypes rose from 20 to 25 after infection to 30 to 45 after vaccination, but the change was not significant. The study included relatively few convalescent patients and did not analyze early timepoints after natural infection. Nearly all vaccine-specific clones in convalescent patients (304 of 307) were mono-reactive for SARS-CoV-2 spike rather than cross-reactive with common cold coronaviruses. Among convalescent patients, a median about 86% of the SARS-CoV-2-reactive clones seen after vaccination appeared only after vaccination, which suggests priming specific to the vaccine.

The treatment or condition label on this specimen signifies: approximately 10-day PBMC culture with coronavirus spike peptide pools or control peptides (ViraFEST assay). The ViraFEST assay, used in the study, expanded antigen-specific T cells with peptide pools and then identified the expanded clonotypes through TCR sequencing. The positive SARS-CoV-2 PCR tests of the convalescent patients were dated from March to December 2020, before the Alpha, Beta and Delta variants emerged in the United States. Each well held around 2.1 million PBMCs cultured with approximately 10 ug/ml peptide pools in IMDM containing roughly 5% human AB serum and 10 IU/ml IL-2. On days 3 and 7, half of the culture medium was replaced with fresh IL-2-containing medium. After roughly 11 days of culture, CD4+ T cells were isolated by negative selection with the EasySep CD4+ T cell isolation kit. Ficoll-Paque Plus gradient centrifugation was used to isolate PBMCs from whole blood, and the isolated PBMCs were then either used fresh or cryopreserved at -140C. Each culture condition was generally run in triplicate wells.

This clonotype turned up a few times. This clone's antigen is unknown. Nothing much larger sits one base from this clone, and base qualities are not available. The source of this sequence is a human donor who had recovered from COVID-19. Material: CD4+ T cells from blood, cultured in vitro.

The base sequence is TGCGCCAGCACCCTGGGGACAGGGCCCTATGGCTACACCTTC. Protein translation: CASTLGTGPYGYTF. The sequence joins TRBV5-1 to TRBJ1-2; TRBD1 agrees with 9 junctional bases. Clipping removes 6 bases from V and 4 bases from J, with 7 as the unmatched junction base count. Counted from cysteine to phenylalanine, this CDR3 has 14 amino acids. Only the CDR3 DNA stays, 42 bases, in frame from base 1. The germline V gene sets CDR1 to SGHRS and CDR2 to YFSETQ.